This T cell receptor (beta chain) was identified during a study of response to subunit inactivated influenza vaccine. TCRdb used MiXCR to reprocess the RT-PCR reads, holding one entry per CDR3 protein. The table has 500,000 to 700,000 distinct CDR3 sequences, under 30% seen once. Trimming took off 0 bases at V and 1 base at J, with 7 bases between the two ends. This CDR3 comprises 14 residues. CDR1 is LNHNV and CDR2 is YYDKDF in the germline V gene (reference sequence). This clonotype was found a few times. These data were also filed under a second study, of T cells expressing NK-cell markers. That paper notes: TCR beta libraries carry UMIs added by 5'RACE template switching. Seven HCMV-seropositive donors and one seronegative donor made up the eight sequenced donors. The CD3+CD56-NKG2C+ fraction was also led by these clonotypes in a few donors. The study left the HCMV specificity of expanded NKG2C+ T cell clones unresolved.

The V call is TRBV15, the J call TRBJ2-7, with D unclear. The sequencing used CD4+ T cells sorted from PBMCs, collected roughly 12 days after vaccination. This TCR was recovered from a man aged 45 to 65 who received an inactivated influenza vaccine. The CDR3 here is CATSRDRGSYEQYF. In DNA form, the CDR3 reads TGTGCCACCAGCAGAGACCGAGGATCCTACGAGCAGTACTTC.